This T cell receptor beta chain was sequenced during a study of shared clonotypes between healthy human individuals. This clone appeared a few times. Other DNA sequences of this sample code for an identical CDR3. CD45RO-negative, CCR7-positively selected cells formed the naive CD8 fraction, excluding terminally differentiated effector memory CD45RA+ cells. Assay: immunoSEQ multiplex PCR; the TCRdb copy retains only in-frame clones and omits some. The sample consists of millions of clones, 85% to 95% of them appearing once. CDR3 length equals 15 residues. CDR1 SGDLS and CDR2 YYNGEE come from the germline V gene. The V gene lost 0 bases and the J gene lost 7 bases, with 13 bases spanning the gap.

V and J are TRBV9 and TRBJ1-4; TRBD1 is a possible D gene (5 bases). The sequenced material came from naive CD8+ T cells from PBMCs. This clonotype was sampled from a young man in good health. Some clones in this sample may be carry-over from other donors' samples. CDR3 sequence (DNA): TGTGCCAGCAGCGTAGGGGGCCAGGGAGGTGAAAAACTGTTTTTT. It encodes CASSVGGQGGEKLFF. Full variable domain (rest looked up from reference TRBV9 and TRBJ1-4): DSGVTQTPKHLITATGQRVTLRCSPRSGDLSVYWYQQSLDQGLQFLIQYYNGEERAKGNILERFSAQQFPDLHSELNLSSLELGDSALYFCASSVGGQGGEKLFFGSGTQLSVL.